Here is one TCR beta chain with its context. A read error may account for a junction end that differs from germline. The sample belongs to a study of blood T cell repertoires in COVID-19. Using immunoSEQ multiplex PCR, the repertoire was profiled, and TCRdb retains in-frame clones only, with some absent. The sample shows roughly 24,000 clones, 89% of them seen only once. Germline V gene lookup returns CDR1 SSHAT and CDR2 FNYEAQ (reference sequence). The CDR3 extends over 13 amino acids. Sequencing was carried out using peripheral blood. The receptor was derived from a woman in her 70s with active COVID-19. This rearrangement joins TRBV7-7 to TRBJ1-6; D is uncertain. The CDR3 spells CASSLTPESPLHF. CDR3 bases: TGTGCTAGCAGCTTGACTCCCGAGTCACCCCTCCACTTT.